Listed below are T cell receptor beta chains from one sample, sequenced in a study of CD8+ T cells in alopecia areata. Only in-frame clones appear in the TCRdb table, and some are missing; sequencing was by immunoSEQ multiplex PCR. In the table there are about 120,000 clones, approximately 54% of which are singletons. Sample: CD8+ T cells sorted from blood, taken at week 24, from a patient treated with tofacitinib. The receptors stem from a human donor with alopecia areata. Both conserved end residues are part of each CDR3. D genes are given only for firm matches. Only some rows state a clone size, as once, few, many or a class for expanded clones.

J: TRBJ1-2
V: TRBV13
size: -
D: -
CDR3: CASSYDRTDYGYTF
DNA: TGTGCCAGCAGCTACGACAGGACGGACTATGGCTACACCTTC

J: TRBJ2-7
V: TRBV27
size: -
D: -
CDR3: CASSHSTGETSYEQYF
DNA: TGTGCCAGCAGTCACTCAACAGGAGAAACCTCCTACGAGCAGTACTTC

J: TRBJ2-2
V: TRBV27
size: once
D: -
CDR3: CASSFSLASGELFF
DNA: TGTGCCAGCAGTTTCTCACTAGCTTCCGGGGAGCTGTTTTTT

J: TRBJ2-1
V: TRBV7-9
size: few
D: -
CDR3: CASSPEGNEQFF
DNA: TGTGCCAGCAGCCCGGAGGGCAATGAGCAGTTCTTC

J: TRBJ2-7
V: TRBV15
size: -
D: -
CDR3: CATSRDGTYEQYF
DNA: TGTGCCACCAGCAGAGACGGGACCTACGAGCAGTACTTC

J: TRBJ1-4
V: TRBV13
size: -
D: -
CDR3: CASSDQEGDEKLFF
DNA: TGTGCCAGCAGCGATCAAGAAGGGGATGAAAAACTGTTTTTT

J: TRBJ1-6
V: TRBV2
size: once
D: -
CDR3: CASTLGDSPLHF
DNA: TGTGCCAGCACCCTTGGGGATTCACCCCTCCACTTT

J: TRBJ1-1
V: TRBV6-5
size: -
D: -
CDR3: CASSFTENTEAFF
DNA: TGTGCCAGCAGTTTTACTGAGAACACTGAAGCTTTCTTT

J: TRBJ2-7
V: TRBV27
size: few
D: -
CDR3: CASSGDGYEQYF
DNA: TGTGCCAGTTCAGGGGATGGATACGAGCAGTACTTC

J: TRBJ2-5
V: TRBV27
size: few
D: -
CDR3: CASSLSIREETQYF
DNA: TGTGCCAGCAGTTTATCAATCAGGGAAGAGACCCAGTACTTC

J: TRBJ1-1
V: TRBV7-3
size: -
D: -
CDR3: CASSLASHTEAFF
DNA: TGTGCCAGCAGCTTAGCGTCGCACACTGAAGCTTTCTTT

J: TRBJ2-3
V: TRBV12-5
size: few
D: TRBD2
CDR3: CASGPRASGGTDTQYF
DNA: TGTGCTAGTGGTCCACGGGCTAGCGGGGGCACAGATACGCAGTATTTT

J: TRBJ2-5
V: TRBV25-1
size: -
D: TRBD1
CDR3: CASSKTGARETQYF
DNA: TGTGCCAGCAGCAAAACAGGGGCCCGAGAGACCCAGTACTTC

J: TRBJ2-7
V: TRBV29-1
size: -
D: TRBD1
CDR3: CSAHQGQGAFLYEQYF
DNA: TGCAGCGCTCACCAAGGACAGGGGGCGTTTTTGTACGAGCAGTACTTC

J: TRBJ2-7
V: TRBV6-1
size: -
D: -
CDR3: CASSLGDSYEQYF
DNA: TGTGCCAGTTCGTTGGGGGACTCATACGAGCAGTACTTC

J: TRBJ2-7
V: TRBV13
size: -
D: TRBD1
CDR3: CASSLRDREAYEQYF
DNA: TGTGCCAGCAGCCTCCGGGACAGGGAGGCCTACGAGCAGTACTTC

J: TRBJ1-5
V: TRBV19
size: -
D: TRBD1
CDR3: CASSEIRDRVNQPQHF
DNA: TGTGCCAGTAGCGAGATCCGGGACAGGGTCAATCAGCCCCAGCATTTT

J: TRBJ2-1
V: TRBV29-1
size: -
D: -
CDR3: CSVEDDRSSYNEQFF
DNA: TGCAGCGTTGAGGACGACAGGTCCTCCTACAATGAGCAGTTCTTC

J: TRBJ2-7
V: TRBV6-6
size: -
D: -
CDR3: CASSYDKPSEQYF
DNA: TGTGCCAGCAGTTATGACAAGCCCAGCGAGCAGTACTTC

J: TRBJ2-1
V: TRBV5-1
size: few
D: -
CDR3: CASSLEMSRDNEQFF
DNA: TGCGCCAGCAGCTTGGAGATGAGTAGAGACAATGAGCAGTTCTTC

J: TRBJ2-5
V: TRBV6-5
size: -
D: -
CDR3: CASGWSSQETQYF
DNA: TGTGCCAGCGGTTGGAGCTCCCAAGAGACCCAGTACTTC

J: TRBJ1-1
V: TRBV29-1
size: few
D: -
CDR3: CSVLGNEAFF
DNA: TGCAGCGTTCTGGGGAATGAAGCTTTCTTT

J: TRBJ2-5
V: TRBV11-2
size: -
D: -
CDR3: CASSPFEGHETQYF
DNA: TGTGCCAGCAGCCCCTTTGAGGGACACGAGACCCAGTACTTC

J: TRBJ1-2
V: TRBV19
size: -
D: -
CDR3: CASSIDGENYGYTF
DNA: TGTGCCAGTAGTATAGACGGAGAGAACTATGGCTACACCTTC

J: TRBJ2-1
V: TRBV5-1
size: -
D: -
CDR3: CASFAGYNEQFF
DNA: TGCGCCAGCTTCGCAGGGTACAATGAGCAGTTCTTC

J: TRBJ2-5
V: TRBV29-1
size: -
D: -
CDR3: CSVVSTRPNQETQYF
DNA: TGCAGCGTGGTATCGACTCGTCCCAACCAAGAGACCCAGTACTTC

J: TRBJ2-2
V: TRBV6-6
size: -
D: -
CDR3: CASSYRTTGTGELFF
DNA: TGTGCCAGCAGTTACAGGACTACCGGCACCGGGGAGCTGTTTTTT

J: TRBJ2-1
V: TRBV27
size: -
D: -
CDR3: CASSFSGPYNEQFF
DNA: TGTGCCAGCAGTTTTTCGGGACCGTACAATGAGCAGTTCTTC

J: TRBJ2-1
V: TRBV7-9
size: -
D: TRBD1
CDR3: CASSLVQGVKEEQFF
DNA: TGTGCCAGCAGCTTAGTCCAGGGGGTAAAGGAGGAGCAGTTCTTC

J: TRBJ1-1
V: TRBV15
size: -
D: TRBD1
CDR3: CATNLQGGTEAFF
DNA: TGTGCCACCAACTTACAGGGGGGCACTGAAGCTTTCTTT

J: TRBJ2-7
V: TRBV29-1
size: -
D: -
CDR3: CSVETDAYEQYF
DNA: TGCAGCGTTGAGACGGACGCCTACGAGCAGTACTTC

J: TRBJ2-7
V: TRBV5-6
size: -
D: -
CDR3: CASSLGGDYEQYF
DNA: TGTGCCAGCAGCTTGGGGGGAGACTACGAGCAGTACTTC

J: TRBJ1-4
V: TRBV13
size: -
D: TRBD1
CDR3: CASSLATGGREKLFF
DNA: TGTGCCAGCAGCTTAGCGACAGGGGGTCGTGAAAAACTGTTTTTT

J: TRBJ2-3
V: TRBV9
size: -
D: -
CDR3: CASSVGDSSTDTQYF
DNA: TGTGCCAGCAGCGTAGGAGACTCTAGCACAGATACGCAGTATTTT

J: TRBJ2-1
V: TRBV7-9
size: -
D: -
CDR3: CASSPGHDEQFF
DNA: TGTGCCAGCAGCCCGGGACACGATGAGCAGTTCTTC

J: TRBJ2-1
V: TRBV27
size: -
D: -
CDR3: CASTFGQGRNEQFF
DNA: TGTGCCAGCACCTTCGGGCAGGGGAGGAATGAGCAGTTCTTC

J: TRBJ2-1
V: TRBV9
size: -
D: TRBD2
CDR3: CASSVDWGLAVEQFF
DNA: TGTGCCAGCAGCGTAGATTGGGGACTAGCCGTTGAGCAGTTCTTC

J: TRBJ2-1
V: TRBV25-1
size: -
D: -
CDR3: CASSAQNEQFF
DNA: TGTGCCAGCAGTGCTCAAAATGAGCAGTTCTTC

J: TRBJ2-7
V: TRBV30
size: -
D: -
CDR3: CAWGAGVGFYEQYF
DNA: TGTGCCTGGGGGGCAGGGGTTGGTTTCTACGAGCAGTACTTC

J: TRBJ2-7
V: TRBV30
size: few
D: -
CDR3: CAWSVRPYEQYF
DNA: TGTGCCTGGAGTGTAAGACCGTACGAGCAGTACTTC

J: TRBJ2-7
V: TRBV10-3
size: -
D: -
CDR3: CAISVAGLTGEQYF
DNA: TGTGCCATCAGTGTGGCAGGGCTGACGGGCGAGCAGTACTTC

J: TRBJ2-7
V: TRBV2
size: -
D: -
CDR3: CASSSWAGAYEQYF
DNA: TGTGCCAGCAGTTCATGGGCTGGGGCCTACGAGCAGTACTTC

J: TRBJ1-2
V: TRBV4-1
size: once
D: -
CDR3: CASSQRGEDYGYTF
DNA: TGCGCCAGCAGCCAAAGGGGGGAAGACTATGGCTACACCTTC

J: TRBJ2-5
V: TRBV10-3
size: -
D: TRBD1
CDR3: CAIRDRGLQETQYF
DNA: TGTGCCATCAGGGACAGGGGGCTGCAAGAGACCCAGTACTTC

J: TRBJ1-1
V: TRBV9
size: -
D: -
CDR3: CASSSESTPRAFF
DNA: TGTGCCAGCAGCTCTGAGTCGACCCCGAGGGCTTTCTTT

J: TRBJ2-7
V: TRBV11-2
size: -
D: -
CDR3: CASSHPGDTYEQYF
DNA: TGTGCCAGCAGCCATCCCGGAGACACCTACGAGCAGTACTTC

J: TRBJ2-1
V: TRBV6-4
size: medium-sized
D: TRBD1
CDR3: CASSDSDRNEQFF
DNA: TGTGCCAGCAGTGACTCGGACAGGAATGAGCAGTTCTTC

J: TRBJ2-7
V: TRBV6-6
size: few
D: TRBD1
CDR3: CASSITETGSYEQYF
DNA: TGTGCCAGCAGTATTACCGAGACAGGGTCCTACGAGCAGTACTTC

J: TRBJ1-2
V: TRBV29-1
size: -
D: -
CDR3: CSVEDLRTNYGYTF
DNA: TGCAGCGTTGAAGATCTTCGGACAAATTATGGCTACACCTTC

J: TRBJ2-5
V: TRBV13
size: -
D: -
CDR3: CASTGAPGETQYF
DNA: TGTGCCAGCACAGGGGCCCCGGGAGAGACCCAGTACTTC

J: TRBJ1-1
V: TRBV6-6
size: few
D: -
CDR3: CASSYSVAEAFF
DNA: TGTGCCAGCAGTTACTCGGTGGCTGAAGCTTTCTTT

J: TRBJ2-4
V: TRBV13
size: -
D: -
CDR3: CASSLDGIQYF
DNA: TGTGCCAGCAGCTTAGACGGCATTCAGTACTTC

J: TRBJ2-7
V: TRBV5-6
size: -
D: -
CDR3: CASSTASYEQYF
DNA: TGTGCCAGCAGCACTGCAAGCTACGAGCAGTACTTC

J: TRBJ1-1
V: TRBV30
size: few
D: -
CDR3: CAWSGGRGRTEAFF
DNA: TGTGCCTGGAGTGGTGGGAGGGGAAGGACTGAAGCTTTCTTT